This note documents a single TCR beta chain sequence. Antigen: not known. As for treatment: approximately nine-day PBMC culture with coronavirus spike peptide pools or control peptides (ViraFEST assay). The unexposed donor's CD4+ T cells were collected before the COVID-19 pandemic (2011-2018). The CDR3 sequence is 14 residues long. V lost 5 bases, J lost 6 bases, and 14 bases lay in between. CDR1 is DFQATT, CDR2 SNEGSKA, per germline (reference sequence). This sample stems from a study of vaccination and CD4 T cells after COVID-19. Study details: Post-COVID draws followed diagnosis by a median about 100 days (range 35 to 161).

An Oncomine TCR Beta short-read assay was used to sequence the DNA from cultured CD4+ T cells. Each CDR3 protein gets one entry after TCRdb re-called the PCR reads with MiXCR. The sample gives roughly 7,600 distinct CDR3 sequences, 35% of which show up once; about 29% is in the top ten. Material: CD4+ T cells from blood, cultured in vitro. The chain has TRBV20-1 and TRBJ1-6; the D gene is possibly TRBD1 (6 bases). This clonotype was obtained from a human donor in good health. The CDR3 region is CSAGRDILNSPLHF. The CDR3 DNA is TGCAGTGCTGGCCGGGACATCCTTAATTCACCCCTCCACTTT.